These T cell receptor beta chains were read from a single sample in a study of T cell responses to AZD1222 COVID-19 vaccine. Produced via immunoSEQ multiplex PCR; TCRdb's table is partial and in-frame only. The profile covers 150,000 or so clones, with around 90% appearing a single time and 1.1% to 1.5% taken by the ten largest. Material: peripheral blood, obtained on day 0 of AZD1222 vaccination. These receptors all come from an adult in good health. The CDR3 runs from the conserved cysteine through the conserved F or W.

TRBV7-6	TRBJ2-7	CASSSRDYVYEQYF
TRBV5-8	TRBJ1-2	CASSLAVFKINIVYGYTF
TRBV7-9	TRBJ2-7	CASSPGVFPEQYF
TRBV21-1	TRBJ2-7	CASSSTGTDPYEQYF
TRBV13	TRBJ2-7	CASSLEGFYEQYF
TRBV11-3	TRBJ2-2	CASSFPGTGGPGELFF
TRBV27	TRBJ2-1	CASSFSGGTATERNEQFF
TRBV3-1/TRBV3-2	TRBJ1-1	CASSQPMSRGRDTEAFF
TRBV7-8	TRBJ1-5	CASSLGGGRQPQHF
TRBV5-1	TRBJ1-1	CASSLLVPRDTEAFF
TRBV30	TRBJ2-7	CAWSPPWREVYEQYF
TRBV25-1	TRBJ1-2	CASSEGQGLLTGYTF
TRBV3-1/TRBV3-2	TRBJ2-7	CASSRAGGPTEQYF
TRBV2	TRBJ1-5	CASSVNAWEPQHF
TRBV30	TRBJ1-2	CAFSAEVVLGYTF
TRBV30	TRBJ1-1	CAWSPPGLVNTEAFF
TRBV4-3	TRBJ2-7	CASSPRRLAGIGEQYF
TRBV7-6	TRBJ2-2	CASSDTGELFF
TRBV6-5	TRBJ1-1	CASSYSGQGKTEAFF
TRBV28	TRBJ1-1	CASSLGTEAFF
TRBV4-2	TRBJ2-5	CASSQDPDTGAIQETQYF
TRBV5-1	TRBJ2-2	CASSFTGELFF
TRBV18	TRBJ1-2	CASSPSGVQGNYGYTF
TRBV6-2/TRBV6-3	TRBJ1-4	CASSSPGPLGEKLFF